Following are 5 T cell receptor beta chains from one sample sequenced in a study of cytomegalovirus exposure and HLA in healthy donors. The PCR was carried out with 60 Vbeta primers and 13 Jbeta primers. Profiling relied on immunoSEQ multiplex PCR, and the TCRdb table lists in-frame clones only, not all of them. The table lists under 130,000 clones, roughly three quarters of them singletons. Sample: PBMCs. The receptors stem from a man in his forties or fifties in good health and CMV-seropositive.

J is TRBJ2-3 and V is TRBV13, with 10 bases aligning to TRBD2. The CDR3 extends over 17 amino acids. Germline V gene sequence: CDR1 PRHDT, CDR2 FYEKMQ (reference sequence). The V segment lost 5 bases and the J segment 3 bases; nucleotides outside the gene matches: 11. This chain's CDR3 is CASSPTPGLALTDTQYF. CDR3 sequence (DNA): TGTGCCAGCAGCCCTACGCCGGGACTAGCGTTGACAGATACGCAGTATTTT.

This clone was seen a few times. The CDR3: CASSQDSPKGGAYEQYF. The CDR3 bases are TGCGCCAGCAGCCAAGATAGTCCTAAGGGCGGGGCCTACGAGCAGTACTTC. This chain connects TRBV4-3 to TRBJ2-7; weak D call: TRBD2 (6 bases). The CDR3 is made up of 17 amino acids. Trimming pared 0 bases from V and 2 bases from J, leaving 17 bases between. CDR1 and CDR2 from the germline V gene are LGHNA and YSLEER.

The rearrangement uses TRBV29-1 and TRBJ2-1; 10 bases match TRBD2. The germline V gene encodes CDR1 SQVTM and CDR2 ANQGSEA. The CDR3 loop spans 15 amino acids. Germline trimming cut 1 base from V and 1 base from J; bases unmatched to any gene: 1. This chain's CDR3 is CSVEGSGGSYNEQFF. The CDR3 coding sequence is TGCAGCGTTGAAGGTAGCGGGGGGTCCTACAATGAGCAGTTCTTC.

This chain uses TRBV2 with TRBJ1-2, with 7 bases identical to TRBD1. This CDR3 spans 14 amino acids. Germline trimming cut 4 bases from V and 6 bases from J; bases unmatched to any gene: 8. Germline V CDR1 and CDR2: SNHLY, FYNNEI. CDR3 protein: CASSVGQAVDGYTF. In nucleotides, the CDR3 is TGTGCCAGCAGTGTAGGACAGGCCGTCGATGGCTACACCTTC. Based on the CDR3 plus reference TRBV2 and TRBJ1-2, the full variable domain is EPEVTQTPSHQVTQMGQEVILRCVPISNHLYFYWYRQILGQKVEFLVSFYNNEISEKSEIFDDQFSVERPDGSNFTLKIRSTKLEDSAMYFCASSVGQAVDGYTFGSGTRLTVV.

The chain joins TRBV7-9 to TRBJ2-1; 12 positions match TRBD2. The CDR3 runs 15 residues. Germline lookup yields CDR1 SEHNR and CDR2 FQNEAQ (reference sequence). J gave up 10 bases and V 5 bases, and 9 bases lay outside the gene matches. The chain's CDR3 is CASSPGLAGREEQFF. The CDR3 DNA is TGTGCCAGCAGCCCGGGACTAGCGGGCAGAGAAGAGCAGTTCTTC.